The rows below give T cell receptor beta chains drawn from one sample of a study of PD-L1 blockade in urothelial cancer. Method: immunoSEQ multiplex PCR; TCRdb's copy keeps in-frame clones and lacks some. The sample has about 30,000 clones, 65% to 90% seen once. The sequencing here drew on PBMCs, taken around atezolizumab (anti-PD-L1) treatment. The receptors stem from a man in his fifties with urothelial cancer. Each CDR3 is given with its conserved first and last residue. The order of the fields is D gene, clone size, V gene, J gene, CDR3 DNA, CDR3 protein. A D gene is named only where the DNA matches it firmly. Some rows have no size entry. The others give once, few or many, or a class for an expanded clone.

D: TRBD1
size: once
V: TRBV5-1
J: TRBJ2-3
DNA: TGCGCCAGCAGCTCCGGACAGGGCCCGAGCACAGATACGCAGTATTTT
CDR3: CASSSGQGPSTDTQYF

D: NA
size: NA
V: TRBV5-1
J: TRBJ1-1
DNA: TGCGCCAGCAGCTTGGCCCCCCAGGGCGGACGCACTGAAGCTTTCTTT
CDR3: CASSLAPQGGRTEAFF

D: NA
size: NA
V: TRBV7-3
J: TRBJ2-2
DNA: TGTGCCAGCAGCCGGGACTGGGCCACCGGGGAGCTGTTTTTT
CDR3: CASSRDWATGELFF

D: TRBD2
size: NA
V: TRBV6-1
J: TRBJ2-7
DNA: TGTGCCAGCAGTGTCTCGACTAGCGGGTACTACGAGCAGTACTTC
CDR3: CASSVSTSGYYEQYF

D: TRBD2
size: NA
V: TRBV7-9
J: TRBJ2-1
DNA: TGTGCCAGCAGCTTAGGTCAGGGAGGGAAGCAGTTCTTC
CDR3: CASSLGQGGKQFF

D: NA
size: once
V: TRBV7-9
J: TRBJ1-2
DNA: TGTGCCAGCAGCTTTAGTCAGGGTGGTTCTGGCTACACCTTC
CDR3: CASSFSQGGSGYTF

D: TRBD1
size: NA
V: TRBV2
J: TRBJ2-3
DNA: TGTGCCAGCACCCCAGGGGGCAGCACAGATACGCAGTATTTT
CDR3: CASTPGGSTDTQYF

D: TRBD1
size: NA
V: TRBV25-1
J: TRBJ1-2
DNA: TGTGCCAGCAGTGCCGCCGGGACAGGGGCTCATGGCTACACCTTC
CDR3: CASSAAGTGAHGYTF

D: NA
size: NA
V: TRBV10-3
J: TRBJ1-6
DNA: TGTGCCATCAGTGAGGTAGTTCCTAATTCACCCCTCCACTTT
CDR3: CAISEVVPNSPLHF

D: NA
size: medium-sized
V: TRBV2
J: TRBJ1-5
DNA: TGTGCCAGCAGCTTCGAGAGGGTGAATCAGCCCCAGCATTTT
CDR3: CASSFERVNQPQHF

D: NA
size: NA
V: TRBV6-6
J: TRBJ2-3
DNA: TGTGCCAGCAGCGACACGGACACAGATACGCAGTATTTT
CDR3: CASSDTDTDTQYF

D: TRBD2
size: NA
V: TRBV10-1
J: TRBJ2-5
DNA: TGCGCCAGCAGTGATGCGAGCGGGGGGAAGGAGACCCAGTACTTC
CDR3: CASSDASGGKETQYF

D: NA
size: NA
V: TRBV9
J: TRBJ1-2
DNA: TGTGCCAGCAGCGTAGAAAAATCCCTTGGAGCTAACTATGGCCACACCTTC
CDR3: CASSVEKSLGANYGHTF

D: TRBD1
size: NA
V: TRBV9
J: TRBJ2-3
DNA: TGTGCCAGCAGCGGCAGGACAGGGGCGAACACAGATACGCAGTATTTT
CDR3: CASSGRTGANTDTQYF

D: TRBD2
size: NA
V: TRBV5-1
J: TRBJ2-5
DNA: TGCGCCAGCAGCTTGGGACTAGCGGGGGACCTCCAAGAGACCCAGTACTTC
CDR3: CASSLGLAGDLQETQYF

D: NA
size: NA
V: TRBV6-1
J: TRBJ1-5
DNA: TGTGCCAGCAGTGCCCAGGGAAGAGGCAATCAGCCCCAGCATTTT
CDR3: CASSAQGRGNQPQHF

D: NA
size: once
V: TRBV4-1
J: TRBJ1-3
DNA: TGCGCCAGCAGCCAAGCGGGGGGGAACTCTGGAAACACCATATATTTT
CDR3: CASSQAGGNSGNTIYF

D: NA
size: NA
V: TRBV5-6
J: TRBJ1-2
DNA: TGTGCCAGCAGCTTCGCTGGTGGCAGTAACTATGGCTACACCTTC
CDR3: CASSFAGGSNYGYTF

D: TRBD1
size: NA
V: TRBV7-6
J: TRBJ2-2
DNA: TGTGCCAGCCGTGGGACAGGGAGGGCCGGGGAGCTGTTTTTT
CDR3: CASRGTGRAGELFF

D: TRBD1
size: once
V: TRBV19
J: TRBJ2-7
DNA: TGTGCCAGTAGTATGTCAGGGGACAGGGGAAGCTACGAGCAGTACTTC
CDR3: CASSMSGDRGSYEQYF

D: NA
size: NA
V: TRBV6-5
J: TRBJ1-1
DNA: TGTGCCAGCAGTTTGAACAAGAACACTGAAGCTTTCTTT
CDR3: CASSLNKNTEAFF

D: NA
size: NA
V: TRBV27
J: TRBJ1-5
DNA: TGTGCCAGCAGTTCTGCCAGGGGTGAGCCCCAGCATTTT
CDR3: CASSSARGEPQHF

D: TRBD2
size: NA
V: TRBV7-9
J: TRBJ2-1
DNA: TGTGCCAGCAGCCCCGCGGGGACTAGTAGGAATGAGCAGTTCTTC
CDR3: CASSPAGTSRNEQFF

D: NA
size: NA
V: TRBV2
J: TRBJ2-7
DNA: TGTGCCACCACCTTGGGGGGAAAGACCTACGAGCAGTACTTC
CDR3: CATTLGGKTYEQYF

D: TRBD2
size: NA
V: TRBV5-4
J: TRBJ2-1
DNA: TGTGCCAGCAGACAGGGACTAGTTGAGGTTGAGCAGTTCTTC
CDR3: CASRQGLVEVEQFF